What follows are 6 T cell receptor beta chains derived from one specimen sequenced in a study of neurological immune-mediated disorders. A single record per CDR3 protein comes from TCRdb applying MiXCR to the 5' RACE reads. The repertoire has tens of thousands of distinct CDR3 sequences, about 10% of them found once; the top ten carry 6% to 8.5%. Specified time point: longitudinal time-point 1 (baseline). Material for sequencing was PBMCs. The receptors were gathered from a male donor with HTLV-1-associated myelopathy (HAM/TSP).

This clonotype was recorded many times. The chain combines TRBV10-3 with TRBJ2-5; TRBD2 matches 9 bases. The trim removed 7 bases at V and 5 bases at J, leaving 11 bases unmatched. The CDR3 is 15 residues long. Looked up from germline, CDR1 is ENHRY and CDR2 is SYGVKD. CDR3 residues: CAIKRTTSGTETQYF. The CDR3, as DNA: TGTGCCATCAAAAGAACGACTAGCGGCACGGAGACCCAGTACTTC.

This clonotype was recorded many times. The chain carries TRBV7-2 and TRBJ2-5; TRBD1 aligns across 11 bases. The trim removed 1 base at V and 4 bases at J, leaving 8 bases unmatched. CDR3 length: 17 residues. Germline V gene lookup returns CDR1 SGHTA and CDR2 FQGNSA. In DNA form, the CDR3 reads TGTGCCAGCAGCTTAGTAGGAGGGACAGGGGGTTCAGAGACCCAGTACTTC. It yields the protein CASSLVGGTGGSETQYF.

This clonotype was observed many times. This chain joins TRBV5-6 and TRBJ2-5, with D perhaps assigned TRBD1 or TRBD2 (5 bases each). In germline, CDR1 is SGHDT, CDR2 YYEEEE. The CDR3 contains 13 residues. V shed 1 base and J shed 5 bases, with 9 bases lying between them. The CDR3 nucleotides are TGTGCCAGCAGCTTGTTGGGGACGGAGACCCAGTACTTC. Amino acid sequence: CASSLLGTETQYF.

In this sample, this clonotype turned up many times. The rearrangement uses TRBV15 and TRBJ1-1; possible D gene TRBD1, 6 bases. Looked up from germline, CDR1 is LNHNV and CDR2 is YYDKDF (reference sequence). The germline V and J ends were trimmed by 3 bases and 8 bases, with 10 bases remaining between them. This CDR3 contains 12 residues. CDR3 bases: TGTGCCACCAGCAGGGACAGATTAGAAGCTTTCTTT. It encodes CATSRDRLEAFF.

In its sample, this clonotype was seen many times. This sequence joins TRBV3-1 and TRBJ2-7; the match to TRBD1 covers 8 bases. The CDR3 has 14 amino acids. V lost 4 bases to trimming and J lost 5 bases; unmatched junction nucleotides: 7. Germline V gene lookup returns CDR1 LGHDT and CDR2 YNNKEL (reference sequence). CDR3 bases: TGTGCCAGCAGCCCTTGGACAGGGAACAACGAGCAGTACTTC. This translates into CASSPWTGNNEQYF.

This clonotype came up many times. The chain uses TRBV12-3 or TRBV12-4 and TRBJ2-2, with D maybe TRBD1 (5 bases). The CDR3 spans 15 residues. V was clipped by 6 bases and J by 5 bases, with 16 bases between them. CDR3 protein: CASSRAGSLTGELFF. CDR3 sequence (DNA): TGTGCCAGCAGCCGAGCAGGGTCTTTAACCGGGGAGCTGTTTTTT.